The 15 T cell receptor beta chains presented below share a single source sample, sequenced in a study of blood T cells in healthy people across ages. Primers used in a second PCR of about 6 to 11 cycles were a sample-barcoded 5' primer and a J-beta primer mix. MiXCR, run by TCRdb on the 5' RACE reads, gives a single entry per CDR3 protein. Among some 1,800,000 distinct CDR3 sequences listed, about 39% were seen once. Material for sequencing was blood. These TCRs come from a human donor in good health.

V and J are TRBV4-2 and TRBJ2-3; 8 bases are shared with TRBD2. V gave up 0 bases and J gave up 7 bases; unmatched junction bases: 6. Germline V gene data show CDR1 as LGHNA and CDR2 as YNFKEQ. The CDR3 is made up of 15 amino acids. The CDR3 loop is CASSQELAGSNTQYF. In nucleotides, the CDR3 is TGTGCCAGCAGCCAAGAGTTAGCGGGGAGTAATACGCAGTATTTT.

The V call is TRBV4-3, the J call TRBJ2-1; D is unresolved. The CDR3 has 14 amino acids. Germline CDR1 reads LGHNA; CDR2 reads YSLEER. The V end was cut by 4 bases, the J end by 5 bases, with 12 bases between. CDR3 nucleotide sequence: TGCGCCAGCAGCCCATGGACGCCTCACAATGAGCAGTTCTTC. Protein product: CASSPWTPHNEQFF.

The chain employs TRBV4-1 and TRBJ2-5, with TRBD1 matching 8 bases. Germline CDR1 MGHRA, CDR2 YSYEKL. The CDR3 is 17 amino acids. Germline trimming cut 0 bases from V and 11 bases from J; bases unmatched to any gene: 17. This chain's CDR3 is CASSQDIRGRGRREQYF. DNA for the CDR3: TGCGCCAGCAGCCAAGATATTAGGGGCAGGGGGCGGAGGGAGCAGTACTTC.

The V gene is TRBV5-1, the J gene TRBJ2-7; D may be TRBD1 (6 bases). Trimming took off 0 bases at V and 1 base at J, with 11 bases between the two ends. This CDR3 is 15 amino acids long. Germline lookup yields CDR1 SGHRS and CDR2 YFSETQ. CDR3 residues: CASSLGTVISYEQYF. CDR3 in DNA: TGCGCCAGCAGCTTGGGGACAGTCATATCCTACGAGCAGTACTTC.

The chain has TRBV29-1 and TRBJ1-2; possible D gene TRBD1, 6 bases. The CDR3 spans 15 residues. Germline CDR1 SQVTM, CDR2 ANQGSEA. V lost 3 bases and J lost 2, with 16 bases in between. The CDR3 DNA is TGCAGCGTTGATCGTAAGGGCAGGGGCAACTATGGCTACACCTTC. It codes for CSVDRKGRGNYGYTF.

This clonotype was counted between two and nine times. The rearrangement uses TRBV7-2 and TRBJ2-3, with TRBD2 identical over 12 bases. The CDR3 is 17 amino acids. Per the germline V gene, CDR1 is SGHTA and CDR2 is FQGNSA. The J segment lost 4 bases and the V segment lost 2 bases, leaving 7 bases of the junction unmatched. CDR3 protein: CASSLMSSGGVADTQYF. In DNA, the CDR3 is TGTGCCAGCAGCTTAATGTCTAGCGGGGGGGTGGCAGATACGCAGTATTTT.

This clonotype occurred a few times. This rearrangement joins TRBV9 to TRBJ2-6; D not resolved. CDR3 size: 16 residues. Germline loops: CDR1 SGDLS, CDR2 YYNGEE. V was clipped by 2 bases and J by 0 bases, with 9 bases between them. The CDR3 DNA reads as TGTGCCAGCAGCGTTGCTGGTCACTCTGGGGCCAACGTCCTGACTTTC. Translated, it gives CASSVAGHSGANVLTF.

The CDR3 protein is CASRGQGSLKAFF. CDR3 bases: TGTGCCAGCAGGGGACAGGGGTCCCTGAAAGCTTTCTTT. The genes are TRBV27 and TRBJ1-1; TRBD1 matches 10 bases. V gave up 6 bases and J gave up 9 bases; unmatched junction bases: 7. Germline values: CDR1 MNHEY, CDR2 SMNVEV (reference sequence). The CDR3 extends over 13 amino acids.

DNA of the CDR3: TGCGCCAGCGCCGGGACAGGGGAGAGCGTGGGTCTCTACGAGCAGTACTTC. It specifies CASAGTGESVGLYEQYF. The rearrangement uses TRBV5-1 and TRBJ2-7; 10 bases line up with TRBD1. Germline V gives CDR1 SGHRS, CDR2 YFSETQ. The CDR3 consists of 17 residues. J lost 3 bases, V lost 7 bases, and 16 bases had no gene match.

This clonotype was counted only a few times. The DNA of the CDR3 is TGCGCCAGCAGCTTGCGGCTAGCGGGGGGCAACGAAGAGACCCAGTACTTC. Amino acid sequence: CASSLRLAGGNEETQYF. The chain couples TRBV5-1 to TRBJ2-5; 11 positions agree with TRBD2. The length of the CDR3 is 17 residues. J gave up 3 bases and V 1 base, and 8 bases lay outside the gene matches. Germline V lookup: CDR1 SGHRS, CDR2 YFSETQ.

The rearrangement joins TRBV12-3 or TRBV12-4 to TRBJ2-5, with TRBD1 matching over 10 bases. This CDR3 has 14 residues. J lost 11 bases, V lost 4 bases, and 10 bases had no gene match. CDR3: CASSWDRGTDEQYF. The CDR3, as DNA: TGTGCCAGCAGTTGGGACAGGGGAACGGATGAGCAGTACTTC.

The sample holds a few counts of this clonotype. The CDR3 loop is CASSVGGTGYGYTF. The CDR3 nucleotides read TGTGCCAGCAGCGTAGGGGGGACAGGGTATGGCTACACCTTC. The chain couples TRBV9 to TRBJ1-2; 9 positions match TRBD1. The germline V gene has CDR1 SGDLS and CDR2 YYNGEE. The J segment lost 5 bases and the V segment lost 0 bases, leaving 2 bases of the junction unmatched. The CDR3 has 14 residues.

This clonotype came up once. The chain joins TRBV4-3 to TRBJ2-7; tentatively, D is TRBD1 (6 bases). Trimming pared 0 bases from V and 4 bases from J, leaving 13 bases between. The CDR3 is made up of 15 amino acids. CDR1 and CDR2 (germline): LGHNA, YSLEER. In DNA, the CDR3 is TGCGCCAGCAGCCAAGAGGCACAGGGATTATACGAGCAGTACTTC. Translating it yields CASSQEAQGLYEQYF.

This clonotype occurred a few times. V usage is TRBV6-2 or TRBV6-3 and J usage is TRBJ2-3, with 7 nucleotides matching TRBD2. Per the germline V gene, CDR1 is MNHEY and CDR2 is SVGEGT. V was clipped by 0 bases and J by 4 bases; unmatched bases: 7. This CDR3 is 16 amino acids long. CDR3: CASSYSKTSLPDTQYF. The CDR3 nucleotides read TGTGCCAGCAGTTACTCCAAGACTAGCCTCCCAGATACGCAGTATTTT.

This clonotype was detected a few times. J is TRBJ2-7 and V is TRBV20-1; D may be TRBD1 (5 bases). This CDR3 region has 13 residues. Trimming took 5 bases from V and 0 from J, leaving 11 bases between them. The germline gives CDR1 DFQATT, CDR2 SNEGSKA (reference sequence). CDR3 DNA sequence: TGCAGTGCTCCGGACATCAGCTCCTACGAGCAGTACTTC. It translates to CSAPDISSYEQYF.